Ten or more counts support the clone carrying this T cell receptor (beta chain). These data belong to a study of early T cells in non-severe SARS-CoV-2 infection. In germline, CDR1 is MNHNY, CDR2 SVGAGI (reference sequence). This CDR3 has 15 residues. V shed 0 bases and J 4 bases; nucleotides not matched to a gene: 1. TCRdb used MiXCR to reprocess the 5' RACE reads, holding one entry per CDR3 protein. The sample consists of roughly 45,000 distinct CDR3 sequences, roughly 12% of them appearing once. The J gene is TRBJ1-2, the V gene TRBV6-6, with 11 bases aligning to TRBD1. Sequenced material: whole blood. The receptor's source is an adult who was a healthcare worker with PCR-confirmed SARS-CoV-2 infection or an uninfected control (not recorded which). The CDR3 loop is CASSYSGTGGYGYTF. The CDR3, as DNA: TGTGCCAGCAGTTACTCGGGGACAGGGGGCTATGGCTACACCTTC.